Listed here are 8 T cell receptor beta chains from one sample, sequenced in a study of blood T cell repertoires in COVID-19. TCRdb keeps only in-frame clones here, not all; method: immunoSEQ multiplex PCR. The table shows over 100,000 clones, with roughly 84% occurring only once. What was sequenced was PBMCs or T cells enriched from blood (not recorded which). These receptor sequences come from a woman aged 25 to 39 who had recovered from COVID-19.

This chain connects TRBV4-2 to TRBJ2-5; the match to TRBD2 covers 14 bases. Germline V gene lookup returns CDR1 LGHNA and CDR2 YNFKEQ. This CDR3 has 17 residues. J gave up 1 base and V 4 bases, and 5 bases lay outside the gene matches. The CDR3 sequence: CASSPRLAGGVQETQYF. CDR3 in DNA: TGTGCCAGCAGCCCCCGACTAGCGGGAGGGGTCCAAGAGACCCAGTACTTC.

The genes are TRBV5-5 and TRBJ2-3; a weak D match, TRBD1 (5 bases). Germline CDR1 reads SGHKS; CDR2 reads YYEKEE (reference sequence). The ends were cut back, 3 bases at V and 6 bases at J, with 20 bases in the middle. The CDR3 totals 16 residues. For the CDR3, the DNA is TGTGCCAGCAGCTATTCCCTAGGGGTATCCAGTGATACGCAGTATTTT. Protein sequence: CASSYSLGVSSDTQYF.

The chain recombines TRBV7-2 with TRBJ2-1; TRBD2 might be the D (6 bases). Per germline, CDR1 SGHTA and CDR2 FQGNSA. This CDR3 spans 18 amino acids. V was clipped by 5 bases and J by 5 bases, with 25 bases between them. For the CDR3, the DNA is TGTGCCAGCAGCCCGGGGGTGCTAGTGCGTCTCTTGAACAATGAGCAGTTCTTC. Residues: CASSPGVLVRLLNNEQFF.

The chain joins TRBV5-5 to TRBJ1-2, with TRBD1 as a possible D gene (6 bases). The CDR3 is 13 residues long. V was clipped by 5 bases and J by 10 bases, with 18 bases between them. Germline CDR1 and CDR2: SGHKS and YYEKEE (reference sequence). The CDR3 DNA sequence: TGTGCCAGCAGAAAGACAGGAGGAGAGGACTACACCTTC. The encoded protein is CASRKTGGEDYTF.

The chain joins TRBV20-1 to TRBJ2-5; no clear D. Deletions cut 7 bases from V and 5 bases from J, with 11 bases between. CDR3 length: 11 amino acids. Germline lookup yields CDR1 DFQATT and CDR2 SNEGSKA (reference sequence). CDR3 bases: TGCAGTGTGATAGCTGCGGAGACCCAGTACTTC. Its translation is CSVIAAETQYF.

V is TRBV7-9 and J is TRBJ1-2; the D is unclear. Germline CDR1 reads SEHNR; CDR2 reads FQNEAQ (reference sequence). This CDR3 spans 15 amino acids. V lost 0 bases and J 7 bases, leaving 15 bases between the germline ends. CDR3 DNA: TGTGCCAGCAGCTTAGCGGGAGCCGGTTCGGGTGGCTACACCTTC. It yields the protein CASSLAGAGSGGYTF.

V is TRBV19 and J is TRBJ2-7; D call uncertain. The CDR3 is 13 amino acids. Germline V gives CDR1 LNHDA, CDR2 SQIVND (reference sequence). Trimming stripped 5 bases from V and 5 bases from J, with 13 bases between. The CDR3 coding sequence is TGTGCCAGTAGTCTCTCCGCCCGAGACGAGCAGTACTTC. Its translation: CASSLSARDEQYF.

The CDR3 loop is CASSIRGGAGVSEQFF. The CDR3 coding sequence is TGTGCCAGTAGTATAAGAGGCGGTGCGGGAGTTTCTGAGCAGTTCTTC. This chain uses TRBV19 with TRBJ2-1, with 7 positions matching TRBD2. V lost 2 bases to trimming and J lost 9 bases; unmatched junction nucleotides: 13. There are 16 residues in the CDR3. The germline gives CDR1 LNHDA, CDR2 SQIVND (reference sequence).